The 21 T cell receptor beta chains reported below all come from one sample, sequenced in a study of cytomegalovirus exposure and HLA in healthy donors. The PCR used 60 Vbeta and 13 Jbeta primers. Profiled with immunoSEQ multiplex PCR; TCRdb holds only in-frame clones, not every one. There are more than 100,000 clones in the sample; around 77% occur only once, and about 1% lies in the top ten. The sample consisted of PBMCs. These TCRs come from a woman aged 55-75 years in good health and CMV-seronegative.

The V gene is TRBV7-9, the J gene TRBJ2-3; 8 positions agree with TRBD2. The CDR3 runs 16 residues. The germline V gene has CDR1 SEHNR and CDR2 FQNEAQ (reference sequence). The ends lost 3 bases at V and 2 bases at J; junction bases unmatched: 7. CDR3 protein: CASSFGRGATTDTQYF. CDR3 nucleotide sequence: TGTGCCAGCAGCTTCGGGAGGGGGGCCACCACAGATACGCAGTATTTT.

V is TRBV18 and J is TRBJ1-4; D is unresolved. Trimming cost V 3 bases and J 0 bases, with 11 bases left between them. CDR3 length: 16 residues. The germline gives CDR1 KGHSH, CDR2 LQKENI. This CDR3 reads CASSPRRVSTNEKLFF. Here the CDR3 DNA reads TGTGCCAGCTCACCTAGGAGGGTATCAACTAATGAAAAACTGTTTTTT. The full variable domain, rest sourced from reference TRBV18 and TRBJ1-4, is NAGVMQNPRHLVRRRGQEARLRCSPMKGHSHVYWYRQLPEEGLKFMVYLQKENIIDESGMPKERFSAEFPKEGPSILRIQQVVRGDSAAYFCASSPRRVSTNEKLFFGSGTQLSVL.

V gene TRBV28 combines with J gene TRBJ1-1; TRBD1 agrees at 8 bases. CDR3 length: 17 residues. CDR1 and CDR2 (germline): MDHEN, SYDVKM. V shed 1 base and J 1 base; nucleotides not matched to a gene: 8. The CDR3 sequence: CASSLFGQGRRNTEAFF. CDR3 coding DNA: TGTGCCAGCAGTTTATTTGGACAGGGACGTCGGAACACTGAAGCTTTCTTT.

This chain joins TRBV7-9 and TRBJ1-2, with 9 bases lining up with TRBD1. Germline V gene lookup returns CDR1 SEHNR and CDR2 FQNEAQ (reference sequence). V dropped 1 base and J dropped 6; count of bases not matched to a gene: 12. The CDR3 has 17 residues. CDR3 coding DNA: TGTGCCAGCAGCTTAGGCACCTCCGGGACAGGGAGCCATGGCTACACCTTC. Its translation: CASSLGTSGTGSHGYTF.

CDR3 loop: CASSPDSRPLNQPQHF. Here the CDR3 DNA reads TGTGCCAGCTCACCTGACTCCCGACCTTTAAATCAGCCCCAGCATTTT. The chain uses TRBV18 and TRBJ1-5; D is unresolved. There are 16 residues in the CDR3. Trimming took off 3 bases at V and 4 bases at J, with 16 bases between the two ends. The germline gives CDR1 KGHSH, CDR2 LQKENI. The variable domain in full, with the rest retrieved from reference TRBV18 and TRBJ1-5, is NAGVMQNPRHLVRRRGQEARLRCSPMKGHSHVYWYRQLPEEGLKFMVYLQKENIIDESGMPKERFSAEFPKEGPSILRIQQVVRGDSAAYFCASSPDSRPLNQPQHFGDGTRLSIL.

The chain employs TRBV14 and TRBJ2-1; the D gene is possibly TRBD2 (6 bases). In germline, CDR1 is SGHDN, CDR2 FVKESK. The CDR3 runs 14 residues. The ends were cut back, 5 bases at V and 6 bases at J, with 14 bases in the middle. The DNA of the CDR3 is TGTGCCAGCAGCGTTCGACTAGACGCCAATGAGCAGTTCTTC. Residues: CASSVRLDANEQFF.

The chain has TRBV28 and TRBJ2-5; TRBD2 agrees at 9 bases. Germline V gene sequence: CDR1 MDHEN, CDR2 SYDVKM. V was pared by 2 bases and J by 7 bases, with 8 bases of the junction left unmatched. This CDR3 comprises 15 residues. CDR3 amino acids: CASSLGRGGLRTQYF. CDR3 nucleotides: TGTGCCAGCAGTTTAGGGCGGGGGGGCCTTCGGACCCAGTACTTC.

V gene TRBV6-1 combines with J gene TRBJ1-2; D call uncertain. The CDR3 length is 13 residues. Looked up from germline, CDR1 is MNHNS and CDR2 is SASEGT. The germline V and J ends were trimmed by 2 bases and 11 bases, with 15 bases remaining between them. The CDR3 protein is CASSESRENRYTF. The CDR3 bases are TGTGCCAGCAGTGAATCTAGGGAGAACCGGTACACCTTC.

The rearrangement joins TRBV28 to TRBJ1-2; a weak D match, TRBD1 (6 bases). V was pared by 3 bases and J by 2 bases, with 7 bases between. Germline CDR1 and CDR2: MDHEN and SYDVKM. The CDR3 has 13 residues. CDR3 sequence (DNA): TGTGCCAGCAGTTTCACAGGGAACTATGGCTACACCTTC. Translation gives CASSFTGNYGYTF.

The rearrangement links TRBV9 to TRBJ2-1; TRBD1 matches at 7 bases. Germline CDR1 and CDR2: SGDLS and YYNGEE. The CDR3 contains 16 residues. V lost 7 bases, J lost 6 bases, and 16 bases stayed unmatched. CDR3 nucleotides: TGTGCCAGCGGCGCACGCCGGGACAGAAGCTTCAATGAGCAGTTCTTC. Its protein is CASGARRDRSFNEQFF.

This rearrangement joins TRBV4-1 to TRBJ2-5; weak D call: TRBD1 (5 bases). The J call may be mistaken, given a closer DNA end match to TRBJ2-7. This CDR3 is 14 amino acids long. The germline V gene has CDR1 MGHRA and CDR2 YSYEKL. The CDR3 protein is CASSQWKGKDEQYF. The CDR3 DNA reads as TGCGCCAGCAGCCAATGGAAGGGGAAGGACGAGCAGTACTTC.

This clone showed up just a few times. CDR3 loop: CASTLRGSTRRGSTGELFF. The CDR3 DNA is TGTGCCAGCACTTTACGGGGGTCCACGCGACGGGGGTCCACCGGGGAGCTGTTTTTT. This sequence joins TRBV19 and TRBJ2-2; D is possibly TRBD2 (6 bases). CDR3 length: 19 amino acids. CDR1 and CDR2 (germline): LNHDA, SQIVND (reference sequence). The germline V and J ends were trimmed by 9 bases and 4 bases, with 30 bases remaining between them.

V gene TRBV6-1 combines with J gene TRBJ1-1, with TRBD1 identical over 7 bases. The V segment lost 10 bases and the J segment 1 base; nucleotides outside the gene matches: 9. The CDR3 sequence is 14 residues long. Germline values: CDR1 MNHNS, CDR2 SASEGT. In DNA, the CDR3 is TGTGCCACCACCGCCGGGACAGCGAACACTGAAGCTTTCTTT. It codes for CATTAGTANTEAFF.

This clone was found a few times. As DNA, the CDR3 is TGCGCCAGCAGCCATCCCGGACTAGCGGGAGGGCAAGATACGCAGTATTTT. It encodes CASSHPGLAGGQDTQYF. V gene TRBV4-1 combines with J gene TRBJ2-3; 15 nucleotides line up with TRBD2. This CDR3 spans 17 amino acids. Losses at the gene ends were 3 bases for V and 5 bases for J; bases not matched to a gene: 6. In germline, CDR1 is MGHRA, CDR2 YSYEKL.

The CDR3, as DNA: TGTGCCAGCAGCGTAGGAGAAGGGGTGGGGTATGGCTACACCTTC. Protein: CASSVGEGVGYGYTF. This sequence joins TRBV9 and TRBJ1-2, with D tentatively TRBD1 (5 bases). This CDR3 is built from 15 residues. Germline V CDR1 and CDR2: SGDLS, YYNGEE. V was shortened by 0 bases and J by 5 bases, with 14 bases between the two germline ends.

The chain is built from TRBV5-1 and TRBJ2-4; 9 nucleotides agree with TRBD1. CDR1 is SGHRS, CDR2 YFSETQ, per germline. Losses at the gene ends were 0 bases for V and 8 bases for J; bases not matched to a gene: 3. The CDR3 extends over 14 amino acids. The CDR3 reads CASSLGDRVDIQYF. In nucleotides, the CDR3 is TGCGCCAGCAGCTTGGGGGACAGGGTGGACATTCAGTACTTC.

This chain joins TRBV29-1 and TRBJ1-3; possible D gene TRBD1, 6 bases. CDR1 and CDR2 (germline): SQVTM, ANQGSEA. Trimming removed 7 bases at V and 0 bases at J, with 16 bases between. This CDR3 is built from 15 residues. The CDR3 loop reads CSGRTDAYSGNTIYF. CDR3 bases: TGCAGCGGCAGGACAGATGCCTACTCTGGAAACACCATATATTTT.

V gene TRBV27 combines with J gene TRBJ1-6; TRBD1 might be the D (6 bases). CDR3 size: 16 residues. Germline CDR1 and CDR2: MNHEY and SMNVEV (reference sequence). V was shortened by 4 bases and J by 4 bases, with 14 bases between the two germline ends. The CDR3 protein is CASSSGLGAYNSPLHF. For the CDR3, the DNA is TGTGCCAGCAGTTCGGGTTTGGGGGCTTATAATTCACCCCTCCACTTT.

The rearrangement uses TRBV7-3 and TRBJ2-1; 8 nucleotides line up with TRBD2. Germline V lookup: CDR1 SGHTA, CDR2 FQGTGA. The trim removed 3 bases at V and 10 bases at J, leaving 2 bases unmatched. There are 12 residues in the CDR3. In nucleotides, the CDR3 is TGTGCCAGCAGCTTCCGACTAGCGGAGCAGTTCTTC. Amino acids: CASSFRLAEQFF. Full variable domain (outside the CDR3, taken from reference TRBV7-3 and TRBJ2-1): GAGVSQTPSNKVTEKGKYVELRCDPISGHTALYWYRQSLGQGPEFLIYFQGTGAADDSGLPNDRFFAVRPEGSVSTLKIQRTERGDSAVYLCASSFRLAEQFFGPGTRLTVL.

This rearrangement joins TRBV6-5 to TRBJ1-1, with D perhaps matching TRBD1 (5 bases). Germline V CDR1 and CDR2: MNHEY, SVGAGI. This CDR3 has 15 amino acids. Trimming took off 4 bases at V and 1 base at J, with 13 bases between the two ends. In DNA, the CDR3 is TGTGCCAGCAGTTTACCGAGCGGGGGGAACACTGAAGCTTTCTTT. Amino acid sequence: CASSLPSGGNTEAFF.

The V gene is TRBV5-1, the J gene TRBJ2-1; 9 bases fit TRBD2. V trimming: 4 bases; J trimming: 5 bases; junction bases outside the gene matches: 7. Per the germline V gene, CDR1 is SGHRS and CDR2 is YFSETQ. This CDR3 comprises 15 residues. CDR3 region: CASSLPSGVNNEQFF. The CDR3 nucleotides read TGCGCCAGCAGCCTGCCTAGCGGGGTTAACAATGAGCAGTTCTTC.